The clone carrying this TCR beta chain has a handful of counts. Its antigen is unidentified. This sample is drawn from a study of blood T cells in healthy people across ages. The people who gave samples were healthy Caucasians from Russia, aged roughly 6 to 90. Trimming stripped 4 bases from V and 8 bases from J, with 8 bases between. Germline CDR1 and CDR2: ENHRY and SYGVKD. This CDR3 has 11 amino acids. Primers used in a second PCR of roughly 7 to 11 cycles were a sample-barcoded 5' primer and a J-beta primer mix. TCRdb reprocessed the 5' RACE reads with MiXCR, giving one entry per CDR3 protein. Of 1.5 million to 2 million distinct CDR3 sequences in the sample, under 30% were seen once. Study-wide results and caveats: No one knew whether donors had CMV, which possibly confounded expanded clonotype changes.

This sequence joins TRBV10-3 and TRBJ1-1; D call uncertain. The TCR was taken from a woman aged 25 to 39 in good health. The sequencing sample was made of blood. The CDR3 loop is CAISGRLEAFF. The CDR3 region has the DNA TGTGCCATCAGTGGGCGATTGGAAGCTTTCTTT.